This TCR beta chain was sequenced during a study of neoadjuvant anti-PD-1 for oral cavity cancer. Profiling relied on immunoSEQ multiplex PCR, and the TCRdb table lists in-frame clones only, not all of them. Found here are roughly 25,000 clones, 27% of them singletons; the top ten hold 15% to 20%. This CDR3 region has 15 residues. The germline V gene encodes CDR1 SGHNT and CDR2 YYREEE (reference sequence). The V end was cut by 0 bases, the J end by 3 bases, with 12 bases between. Sample time point: after neoadjuvant nivolumab, at surgical resection. The sequence came from a person aged 35 to 85 with oral cavity squamous cell carcinoma. V gene TRBV5-4 combines with J gene TRBJ1-1, with TRBD1 as a possible D gene (6 bases). Sequenced material: tumor tissue, taken after nivolumab (anti-PD-1) treatment. The CDR3 protein is CASSLGGALDTEAFF. CDR3 DNA sequence: TGTGCCAGCAGCTTGGGGGGGGCGTTGGACACTGAAGCTTTCTTT. Based on the CDR3 plus reference TRBV5-4 and TRBJ1-1, the full variable domain is ETGVTQSPTHLIKTRGQQVTLRCSSQSGHNTVSWYQQALGQGPQFIFQYYREEENGRGNFPPRFSGLQFPNYSSELNVNALELDDSALYLCASSLGGALDTEAFFGQGTRLTVV.